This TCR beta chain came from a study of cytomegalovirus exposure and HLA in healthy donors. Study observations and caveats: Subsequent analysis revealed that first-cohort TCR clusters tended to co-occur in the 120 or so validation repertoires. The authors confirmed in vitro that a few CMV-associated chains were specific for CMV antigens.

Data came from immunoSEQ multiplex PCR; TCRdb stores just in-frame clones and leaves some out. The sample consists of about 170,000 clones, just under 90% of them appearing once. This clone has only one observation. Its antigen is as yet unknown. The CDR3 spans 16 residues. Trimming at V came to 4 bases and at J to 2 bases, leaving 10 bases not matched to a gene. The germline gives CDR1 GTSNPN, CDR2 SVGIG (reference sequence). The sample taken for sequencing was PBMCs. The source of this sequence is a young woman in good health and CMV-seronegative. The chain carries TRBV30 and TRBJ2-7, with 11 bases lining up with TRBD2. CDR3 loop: CAWTDRRLAGTYEQYF. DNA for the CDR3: TGTGCCTGGACCGACCGCCGACTAGCGGGGACCTACGAGCAGTACTTC.